This TCR beta chain was captured in a study of breast tumors, draining lymph nodes, adjacent tissues. The CDR3 runs 15 residues. Unmatched junction bases numbered 10, after V lost 6 bases and J lost 7 bases. TCRdb passed the multiplex PCR reads through MiXCR, listing each CDR3 protein once. The table records 150,000 to 200,000 distinct CDR3 sequences, 25% to 40% of them present only once. Breast cancer patients provided tissue from their axillary draining lymph nodes. This clonotype was observed many times. The sample comprised axillary lymph node tissue. The chain combines TRBV12-3 or TRBV12-4 with TRBJ1-4; 8 nucleotides agree with TRBD1. The receptor was isolated from a female donor with breast cancer. Some clones in this sample may be carry-over from other donors' samples. The CDR3 sequence is CASRSQTGVVEKLFF. The CDR3 DNA reads as TGTGCCAGCAGATCTCAGACAGGGGTGGTTGAAAAACTGTTTTTT.